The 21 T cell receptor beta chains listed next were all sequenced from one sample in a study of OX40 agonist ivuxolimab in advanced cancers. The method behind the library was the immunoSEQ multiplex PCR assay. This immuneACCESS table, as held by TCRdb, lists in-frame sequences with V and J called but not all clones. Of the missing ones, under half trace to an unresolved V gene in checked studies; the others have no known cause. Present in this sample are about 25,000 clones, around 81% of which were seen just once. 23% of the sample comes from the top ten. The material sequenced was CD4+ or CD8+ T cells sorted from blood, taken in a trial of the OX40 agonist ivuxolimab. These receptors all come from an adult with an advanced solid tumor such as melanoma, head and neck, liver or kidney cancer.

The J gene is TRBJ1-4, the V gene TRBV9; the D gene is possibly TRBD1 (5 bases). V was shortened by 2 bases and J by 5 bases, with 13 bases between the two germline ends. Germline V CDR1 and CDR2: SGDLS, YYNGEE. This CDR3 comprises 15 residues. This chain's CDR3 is CASSVGQGRNEKLFF. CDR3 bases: TGTGCCAGCAGCGTTGGGCAGGGCCGCAATGAAAAACTGTTTTTT.

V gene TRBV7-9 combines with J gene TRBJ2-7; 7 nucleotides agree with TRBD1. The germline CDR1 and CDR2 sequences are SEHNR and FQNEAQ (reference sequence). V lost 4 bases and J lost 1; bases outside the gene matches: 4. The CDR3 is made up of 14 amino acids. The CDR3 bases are TGTGCCAGCAGCTCGGGGACAGTATCCTACGAGCAGTACTTC. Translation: CASSSGTVSYEQYF.

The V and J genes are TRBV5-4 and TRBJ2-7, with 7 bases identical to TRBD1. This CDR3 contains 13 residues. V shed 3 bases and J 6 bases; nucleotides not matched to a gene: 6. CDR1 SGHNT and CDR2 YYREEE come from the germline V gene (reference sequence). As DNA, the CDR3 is TGTGCCAGCAGCTCATCACAGGGGAGCGAGCAGTACTTC. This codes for CASSSSQGSEQYF.

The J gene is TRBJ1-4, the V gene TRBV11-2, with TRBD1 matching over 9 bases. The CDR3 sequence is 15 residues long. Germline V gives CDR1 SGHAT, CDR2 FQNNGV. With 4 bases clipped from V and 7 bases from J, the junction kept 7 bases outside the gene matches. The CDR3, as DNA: TGTGCCAGCAGCTCCTGGACAGGGGAGATTGAAAAACTGTTTTTT. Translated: CASSSWTGEIEKLFF.

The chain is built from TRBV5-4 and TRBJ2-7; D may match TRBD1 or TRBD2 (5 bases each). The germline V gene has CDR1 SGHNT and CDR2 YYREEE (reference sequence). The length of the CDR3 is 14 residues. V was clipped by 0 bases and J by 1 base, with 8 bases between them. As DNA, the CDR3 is TGTGCCAGCAGCTTGGGAGGGGATTCCTACGAGCAGTACTTC. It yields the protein CASSLGGDSYEQYF.

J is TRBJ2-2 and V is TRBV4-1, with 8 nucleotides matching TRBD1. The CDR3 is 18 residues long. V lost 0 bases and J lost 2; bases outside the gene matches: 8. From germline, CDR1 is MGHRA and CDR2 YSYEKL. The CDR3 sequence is CASSQDPGQVFNTGELFF. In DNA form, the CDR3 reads TGCGCCAGCAGCCAAGATCCGGGACAGGTTTTTAACACCGGGGAGCTGTTTTTT.

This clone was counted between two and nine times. Here the CDR3 reads CASSLFFDKTSNTGELFF. Here the CDR3 DNA reads TGTGCCAGCAGCCTATTCTTCGACAAAACCTCCAACACCGGGGAGCTGTTTTTT. This chain links TRBV14 with TRBJ2-2; D call uncertain. The CDR3 contains 18 residues. V gave up 4 bases and J gave up 2 bases, with 20 bases separating them. The germline CDR1 and CDR2 sequences are SGHDN and FVKESK.

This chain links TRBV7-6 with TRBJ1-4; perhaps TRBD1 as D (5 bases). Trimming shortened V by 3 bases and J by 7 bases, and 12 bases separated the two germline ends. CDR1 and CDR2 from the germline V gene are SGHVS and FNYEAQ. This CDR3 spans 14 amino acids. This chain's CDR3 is CASSFGTGPEKLFF. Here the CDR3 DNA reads TGTGCCAGCAGCTTCGGGACGGGACCTGAAAAACTGTTTTTT.

Here the CDR3 reads CASSLGLAEDNEQFF. CDR3 nucleotide sequence: TGTGCCAGCAGCTTGGGACTAGCGGAGGACAATGAGCAGTTCTTC. The chain has TRBV7-9 and TRBJ2-1; TRBD2 aligns across 11 bases. J gave up 5 bases and V 3 bases, and 3 bases lay outside the gene matches. The CDR3 covers 15 residues. CDR1 and CDR2 from the germline V gene are SEHNR and FQNEAQ (reference sequence).

CDR3 protein: CASSLAVGDEQFF. In DNA, the CDR3 is TGTGCCAGCAGCTTAGCTGTTGGGGATGAGCAGTTCTTC. The rearrangement joins TRBV11-3 to TRBJ2-1; D remains unclear. V was cut by 1 base and J by 8 bases, with 9 bases left in between. CDR3 size: 13 residues. Germline lookup yields CDR1 SGHNT and CDR2 YENEEA.

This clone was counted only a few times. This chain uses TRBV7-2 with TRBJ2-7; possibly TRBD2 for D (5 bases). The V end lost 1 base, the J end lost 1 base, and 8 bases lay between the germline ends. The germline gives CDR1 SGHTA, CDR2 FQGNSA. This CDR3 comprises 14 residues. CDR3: CASSLVSGSYEQYF. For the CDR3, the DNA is TGTGCCAGCAGCTTAGTGTCGGGGTCCTACGAGCAGTACTTC.

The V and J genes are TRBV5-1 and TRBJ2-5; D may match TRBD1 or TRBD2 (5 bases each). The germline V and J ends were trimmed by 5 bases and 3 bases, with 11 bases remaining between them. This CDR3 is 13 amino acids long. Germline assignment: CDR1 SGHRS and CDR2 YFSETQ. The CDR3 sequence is CASRGLGEETQYF. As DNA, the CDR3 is TGCGCCAGCAGGGGCTTGGGGGAAGAGACCCAGTACTTC.

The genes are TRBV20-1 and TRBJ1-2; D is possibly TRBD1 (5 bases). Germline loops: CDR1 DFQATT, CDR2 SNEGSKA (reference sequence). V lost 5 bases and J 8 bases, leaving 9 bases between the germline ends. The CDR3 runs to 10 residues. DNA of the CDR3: TGCAGTGCTTCGGAGGGGGGCTACACCTTC. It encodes CSASEGGYTF.

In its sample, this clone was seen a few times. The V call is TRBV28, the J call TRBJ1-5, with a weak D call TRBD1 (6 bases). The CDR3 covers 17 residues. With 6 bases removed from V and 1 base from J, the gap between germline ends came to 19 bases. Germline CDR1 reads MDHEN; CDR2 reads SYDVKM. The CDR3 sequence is CASRLPNRVRSNQPQHF. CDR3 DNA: TGTGCCAGCAGGTTGCCCAACAGGGTGAGGAGCAATCAGCCCCAGCATTTT.

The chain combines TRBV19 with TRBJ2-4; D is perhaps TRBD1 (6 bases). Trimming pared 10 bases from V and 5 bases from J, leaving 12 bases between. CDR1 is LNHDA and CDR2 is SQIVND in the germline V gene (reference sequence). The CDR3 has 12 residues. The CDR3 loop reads CATSTGENIQYF. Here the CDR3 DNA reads TGTGCCACCTCGACAGGAGAAAACATTCAGTACTTC.

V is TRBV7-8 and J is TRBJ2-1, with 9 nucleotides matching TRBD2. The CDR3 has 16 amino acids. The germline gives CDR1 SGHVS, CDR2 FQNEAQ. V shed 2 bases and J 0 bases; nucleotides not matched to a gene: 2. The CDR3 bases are TGTGCCAGCAGCTTAAAGCGGGGGGTCTCCTACAATGAGCAGTTCTTC. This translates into CASSLKRGVSYNEQFF. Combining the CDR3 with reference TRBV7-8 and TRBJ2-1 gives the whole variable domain GAGVSQSPRYKVAKRGQDVALRCDPISGHVSLFWYQQALGQGPEFLTYFQNEAQLDKSGLPSDRFFAERPEGSVSTLKIQRTQQEDSAVYLCASSLKRGVSYNEQFFGPGTRLTVL.

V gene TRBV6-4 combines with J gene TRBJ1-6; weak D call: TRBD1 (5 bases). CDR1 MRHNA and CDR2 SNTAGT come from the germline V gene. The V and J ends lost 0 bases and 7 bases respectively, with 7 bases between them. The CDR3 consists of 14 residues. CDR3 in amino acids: CASSDSQGNSPLHF. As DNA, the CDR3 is TGTGCCAGCAGTGACTCGCAGGGAAATTCACCCCTCCACTTT.

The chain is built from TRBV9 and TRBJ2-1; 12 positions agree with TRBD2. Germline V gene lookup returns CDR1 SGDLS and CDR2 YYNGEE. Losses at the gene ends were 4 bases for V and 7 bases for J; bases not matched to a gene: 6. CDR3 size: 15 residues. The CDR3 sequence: CASSRTSGTGNEQFF. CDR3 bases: TGTGCCAGCAGCAGGACTAGCGGGACGGGGAATGAGCAGTTCTTC. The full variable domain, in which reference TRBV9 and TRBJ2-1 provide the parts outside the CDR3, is DSGVTQTPKHLITATGQRVTLRCSPRSGDLSVYWYQQSLDQGLQFLIQYYNGEERAKGNILERFSAQQFPDLHSELNLSSLELGDSALYFCASSRTSGTGNEQFFGPGTRLTVL.

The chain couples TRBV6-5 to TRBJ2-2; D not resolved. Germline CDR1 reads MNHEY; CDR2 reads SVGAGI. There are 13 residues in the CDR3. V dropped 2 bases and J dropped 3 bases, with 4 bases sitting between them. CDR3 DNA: TGTGCCAGCAGTTACGACCACACCGGGGAGCTGTTTTTT. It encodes CASSYDHTGELFF.

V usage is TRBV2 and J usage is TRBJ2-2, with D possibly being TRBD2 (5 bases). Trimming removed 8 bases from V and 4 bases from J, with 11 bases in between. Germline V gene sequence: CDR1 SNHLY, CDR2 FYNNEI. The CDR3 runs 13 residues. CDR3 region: CASLKRSTGELFF. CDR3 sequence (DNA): TGTGCCAGCCTAAAGCGGTCCACCGGGGAGCTGTTTTTT.

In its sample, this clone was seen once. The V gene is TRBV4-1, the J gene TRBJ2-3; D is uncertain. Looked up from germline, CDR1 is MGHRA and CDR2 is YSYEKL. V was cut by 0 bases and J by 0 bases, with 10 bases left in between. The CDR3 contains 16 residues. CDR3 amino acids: CASSQEPYTSTDTQYF. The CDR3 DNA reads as TGCGCCAGCAGCCAAGAACCCTACACTAGCACAGATACGCAGTATTTT.